The entry that follows covers one T cell receptor beta chain sequence. Its target is unknown. Each sample yielded at least 6 million isolated PBMCs. The sample originates from a study of blood T cells in healthy people across ages. Study results and limitations: It was the long-lived donors that had more naive CD4+ cells and higher diversity than aged donors.

Germline V gene sequence: CDR1 MNHEY, CDR2 SVGAGI. The V end was cut by 2 bases, the J end by 0 bases, with 14 bases between. This CDR3 comprises 16 residues. Next came a second PCR, run for roughly 7 to 12 cycles, which used a sample-barcoded 5' primer along with a J-beta primer mix. The yield of each sample was at least 2.5 million CDR3-containing paired-end reads. MiXCR was run by TCRdb on the 5' RACE reads, yielding one entry per CDR3 protein. This table has roughly 1.5 million distinct CDR3 sequences, less than 45% appearing once. The gene calls are TRBV6-5 and TRBJ2-7; possibly TRBD1 or TRBD2 for D (5 bases each). This TCR was sampled from a woman under 30 in good health. Sequencing used blood. CDR3 in DNA: TGTGCCAGCAGTTACCTTGACAGTGACTACTCCTACGAGCAGTACTTC. Its protein product is CASSYLDSDYSYEQYF.